This note documents a single T cell receptor beta chain sequence. Its antigen is not identified. TCRdb's table, derived via immunoSEQ multiplex PCR, lists solely in-frame clones and lacks some. Here the sample spans about 580,000 clones, 95% to 98% being singletons. Trimming left V 3 bases short and J 5 bases short, with 10 bases between. The V gene's germline CDR1 is MDHEN and CDR2 SYDVKM. CDR3 length: 13 residues. The data were obtained in a study of shared clonotypes between healthy human individuals. Looking at the study overall: Contributing individuals were two females and three males aged 18 to 49. Regarding the study as a whole: Specimens sampled were limited to blood, with tissue repertoires likely differing.

CD45RO-negative cells were positively selected for CCR7, leaving out terminally differentiated effector memory CD45RA+ cells. The sequencing input was naive CD8+ T cells sorted from blood. The sequence came from a man aged 30-40 years in good health. This chain joins TRBV28 and TRBJ1-1; the D is unclear. CDR3: CASSFFAGTEAFF. DNA of the CDR3: TGTGCCAGCAGTTTTTTCGCCGGGACTGAAGCTTTCTTT.